This is a list of T cell receptor beta chains from one sample in a study of blood T cell repertoires in COVID-19. Data came from immunoSEQ multiplex PCR; TCRdb stores just in-frame clones and leaves some out. The sample gives 14,000 or so clones, roughly 73% of which show up once; 20% to 25% is in the top ten. The material sequenced was peripheral blood. These receptor sequences come from a boy younger than 10 with active or convalescent COVID-19. The CDR3 runs from the conserved cysteine through the conserved F or W. The D gene is left open where the match is weak. Not every row has a clone size; where given, it reads once, few, many or a size class.

v_call: TRBV5-1
d_call: TRBD1
j_call: TRBJ1-2
clone_size: .
cdr3_aa: CASRQTGGYGYTF
cdr3_nt: TGCGCCAGCAGACAGACAGGGGGCTATGGCTACACCTTC

v_call: TRBV2
d_call: .
j_call: TRBJ2-5
clone_size: once
cdr3_aa: CASRSEGAVGETQYF
cdr3_nt: TGTGCCAGCAGGTCGGAGGGGGCAGTAGGGGAGACCCAGTACTTC

v_call: TRBV12-3/TRBV12-4
d_call: .
j_call: TRBJ1-5
clone_size: .
cdr3_aa: CASSLSPPQHF
cdr3_nt: TGTGCCAGCAGTTTATCTCCGCCCCAGCATTTT

v_call: TRBV3-1/TRBV3-2
d_call: .
j_call: TRBJ2-3
clone_size: .
cdr3_aa: CASSQLFSDTQYF
cdr3_nt: TGTGCCAGCAGCCAACTTTTCTCGGATACGCAGTATTTT

v_call: TRBV12-5
d_call: .
j_call: TRBJ2-5
clone_size: .
cdr3_aa: CASGFRGSEDRETQYF
cdr3_nt: TGTGCTAGTGGTTTTCGGGGTTCGGAAGATAGGGAGACCCAGTACTTC

v_call: TRBV11-3
d_call: .
j_call: TRBJ2-5
clone_size: .
cdr3_aa: CASSKRGETQYF
cdr3_nt: TGTGCCAGCAGCAAAAGAGGGGAGACCCAGTACTTC

v_call: TRBV27
d_call: TRBD1
j_call: TRBJ1-1
clone_size: few
cdr3_aa: CASSASAGGGNEAFF
cdr3_nt: TGTGCCAGCAGTGCCTCGGCAGGGGGTGGTAATGAAGCTTTCTTT

v_call: TRBV2
d_call: .
j_call: TRBJ2-7
clone_size: .
cdr3_aa: CASRTPGGYEQYF
cdr3_nt: TGTGCCAGCAGGACCCCCGGCGGATACGAGCAGTACTTC

v_call: TRBV15
d_call: .
j_call: TRBJ1-2
clone_size: .
cdr3_aa: CATSPTSPNYGYTF
cdr3_nt: TGTGCCACCAGCCCCACATCCCCTAACTATGGCTACACCTTC

v_call: TRBV7-8
d_call: .
j_call: TRBJ2-5
clone_size: .
cdr3_aa: CASSNLDLGRGKETQYF
cdr3_nt: TGTGCCAGCAGCAACTTGGACCTTGGCCGAGGGAAAGAGACCCAGTACTTC

v_call: TRBV29-1
d_call: TRBD1
j_call: TRBJ1-1
clone_size: .
cdr3_aa: CSVGPGQARKSEAFF
cdr3_nt: TGCAGCGTTGGACCGGGACAGGCCAGAAAGTCTGAAGCTTTCTTT

v_call: TRBV5-1
d_call: .
j_call: TRBJ1-1
clone_size: once
cdr3_aa: CASSFYRMGGTEAFF
cdr3_nt: TGCGCCAGCAGCTTTTACAGGATGGGAGGCACTGAAGCTTTCTTT

v_call: TRBV7-6
d_call: .
j_call: TRBJ1-1
clone_size: few
cdr3_aa: CASSRGDGAFF
cdr3_nt: TGTGCCAGTAGCCGGGGAGACGGAGCTTTCTTT

v_call: TRBV6-5
d_call: .
j_call: TRBJ2-3
clone_size: few
cdr3_aa: CASTATGTDTQYF
cdr3_nt: TGTGCCAGCACCGCAACAGGGACAGATACGCAGTATTTT

v_call: TRBV7-9
d_call: TRBD2
j_call: TRBJ2-1
clone_size: .
cdr3_aa: CASSPSGRAWNEQFF
cdr3_nt: TGTGCCAGCAGCCCTAGCGGGAGGGCCTGGAATGAGCAGTTCTTC

v_call: TRBV30
d_call: .
j_call: TRBJ1-1
clone_size: .
cdr3_aa: CAWTLAGNTEAFF
cdr3_nt: TGTGCCTGGACCCTAGCCGGGAACACTGAAGCTTTCTTT

v_call: TRBV6-2/TRBV6-3
d_call: TRBD1
j_call: TRBJ1-5
clone_size: .
cdr3_aa: CASSLLAGQGINQPQHF
cdr3_nt: TGTGCCAGCAGTTTACTCGCAGGACAGGGGATTAATCAGCCCCAGCATTTT

v_call: TRBV4-1
d_call: .
j_call: TRBJ1-4
clone_size: .
cdr3_aa: CASSGSGPEKLFF
cdr3_nt: TGCGCCAGCAGCGGGAGTGGGCCCGAAAAACTGTTTTTT

v_call: TRBV28
d_call: .
j_call: TRBJ1-5
clone_size: once
cdr3_aa: CASTTLVGSIQPQHF
cdr3_nt: TGTGCCAGCACAACTTTGGTGGGGAGTATTCAGCCCCAGCATTTT

v_call: TRBV2
d_call: .
j_call: TRBJ2-2
clone_size: .
cdr3_aa: CASHFRANTGELFF
cdr3_nt: TGTGCCAGCCACTTCAGGGCGAACACCGGGGAGCTGTTTTTT

v_call: TRBV28
d_call: .
j_call: TRBJ1-1
clone_size: .
cdr3_aa: CASSLAGRGSAEAFF
cdr3_nt: TGTGCCAGCAGTTTAGCCGGTAGGGGGTCGGCTGAAGCTTTCTTT

v_call: TRBV29-1
d_call: .
j_call: TRBJ2-3
clone_size: .
cdr3_aa: CSVAGKNTDTQYF
cdr3_nt: TGCAGCGTCGCAGGGAAGAACACAGATACGCAGTATTTT

v_call: TRBV18
d_call: TRBD1
j_call: TRBJ2-5
clone_size: .
cdr3_aa: CASSPTTGGTGETQYF
cdr3_nt: TGTGCCAGCTCACCCACGACAGGGGGCACGGGAGAGACCCAGTACTTC

v_call: TRBV3-1/TRBV3-2
d_call: TRBD1
j_call: TRBJ1-1
clone_size: .
cdr3_aa: CASSQDRQGRTEAFF
cdr3_nt: TGTGCCAGCAGCCAAGATAGACAGGGGCGGACTGAAGCTTTCTTT

v_call: TRBV5-4
d_call: TRBD1
j_call: TRBJ2-3
clone_size: .
cdr3_aa: CASSKGTGGSSTDTQYF
cdr3_nt: TGTGCCAGCAGCAAAGGGACAGGGGGTTCCAGCACAGATACGCAGTATTTT

v_call: TRBV28
d_call: .
j_call: TRBJ2-2
clone_size: .
cdr3_aa: CASSWGEGRSGELFF
cdr3_nt: TGTGCCAGCAGTTGGGGAGAGGGTCGGTCCGGGGAGCTGTTTTTT

v_call: TRBV19
d_call: .
j_call: TRBJ2-1
clone_size: .
cdr3_aa: CASSIVEANEQFF
cdr3_nt: TGTGCCAGTAGTATAGTAGAAGCAAATGAGCAGTTCTTC

v_call: TRBV19
d_call: TRBD2
j_call: TRBJ2-1
clone_size: .
cdr3_aa: CASTGGGGPYNEQFF
cdr3_nt: TGTGCCAGTACTGGCGGGGGAGGGCCCTACAATGAGCAGTTCTTC

v_call: TRBV19
d_call: .
j_call: TRBJ1-2
clone_size: .
cdr3_aa: CASSMAASSFYGYTF
cdr3_nt: TGTGCCAGTAGTATGGCAGCGTCTTCCTTCTATGGCTACACCTTC

v_call: TRBV6-5
d_call: TRBD1
j_call: TRBJ1-5
clone_size: .
cdr3_aa: CASSLTGGYNQPQHF
cdr3_nt: TGTGCCAGCAGCCTGACAGGGGGTTACAATCAGCCCCAGCATTTT

v_call: TRBV10-3
d_call: TRBD1
j_call: TRBJ2-2
clone_size: .
cdr3_aa: CAISSGGDTGELFF
cdr3_nt: TGTGCCATCAGTTCAGGGGGTGACACCGGGGAGCTGTTTTTT

v_call: TRBV2
d_call: .
j_call: TRBJ1-4
clone_size: once
cdr3_aa: CASSRTGMGEKLFF
cdr3_nt: TGTGCCAGCAGTCGAACAGGGATGGGTGAAAAACTGTTTTTT

v_call: TRBV4-1
d_call: .
j_call: TRBJ1-2
clone_size: .
cdr3_aa: CASSHPGVARNYGYTF
cdr3_nt: TGCGCCAGCAGCCACCCCGGGGTAGCAAGAAACTATGGCTACACCTTC

v_call: TRBV6-5
d_call: .
j_call: TRBJ2-1
clone_size: .
cdr3_aa: CASSTTGTYYNEQFF
cdr3_nt: TGTGCCAGCAGCACCACCGGGACATACTACAATGAGCAGTTCTTC

v_call: TRBV7-8
d_call: .
j_call: TRBJ1-2
clone_size: .
cdr3_aa: CASSLGTGFLYGYTF
cdr3_nt: TGTGCCAGCAGCTTAGGCACAGGGTTCCTCTATGGCTACACCTTC

v_call: TRBV28
d_call: .
j_call: TRBJ2-7
clone_size: .
cdr3_aa: CASSLGARGAYEQYF
cdr3_nt: TGTGCCAGCAGTTTAGGTGCTAGGGGTGCCTACGAGCAGTACTTC

v_call: TRBV11-3
d_call: TRBD2
j_call: TRBJ2-1
clone_size: .
cdr3_aa: CASSLTGGTSYNEQFF
cdr3_nt: TGTGCCAGCAGCCTAACGGGGGGAACTTCCTACAATGAGCAGTTCTTC

v_call: TRBV10-2
d_call: .
j_call: TRBJ1-1
clone_size: few
cdr3_aa: CASTAGGGTEAFF
cdr3_nt: TGCGCCAGCACGGCGGGGGGTGGCACTGAAGCTTTCTTT

v_call: TRBV4-1
d_call: TRBD1
j_call: TRBJ1-1
clone_size: .
cdr3_aa: CASSPGQGMNTEAFF
cdr3_nt: TGCGCCAGCAGCCCGGGACAGGGTATGAACACTGAAGCTTTCTTT

v_call: TRBV27
d_call: .
j_call: TRBJ1-5
clone_size: .
cdr3_aa: CASSLVPGMIQPQHF
cdr3_nt: TGTGCCAGCAGTTTAGTCCCAGGGATGATTCAGCCCCAGCATTTT

v_call: TRBV5-6
d_call: TRBD1
j_call: TRBJ1-6
clone_size: once
cdr3_aa: CASSAGQGNSPLHF
cdr3_nt: TGTGCCAGCAGCGCCGGACAGGGGAATTCACCCCTCCACTTT

v_call: TRBV7-9
d_call: .
j_call: TRBJ1-2
clone_size: .
cdr3_aa: CASSRGNYGYTF
cdr3_nt: TGTGCCAGCAGTCGAGGGAACTATGGCTACACCTTC

v_call: TRBV27
d_call: .
j_call: TRBJ2-3
clone_size: .
cdr3_aa: CASIQPPLAGTDTQYF
cdr3_nt: TGTGCCAGCATACAACCCCCCCTGGCGGGCACAGATACGCAGTATTTT

v_call: TRBV12-3/TRBV12-4
d_call: .
j_call: TRBJ2-1
clone_size: .
cdr3_aa: CASSYYSNNEQFF
cdr3_nt: TGTGCCAGCAGTTACTATAGCAACAATGAGCAGTTCTTC

v_call: TRBV29-1
d_call: .
j_call: TRBJ1-2
clone_size: .
cdr3_aa: CSVESSGIYGYTF
cdr3_nt: TGCAGCGTTGAAAGTTCGGGGATCTATGGCTACACCTTC

v_call: TRBV27
d_call: .
j_call: TRBJ1-1
clone_size: few
cdr3_aa: CASSLGRNQDTEAFF
cdr3_nt: TGTGCCAGCAGTTTAGGTCGGAATCAGGACACTGAAGCTTTCTTT